This T cell receptor (beta chain) was profiled in a study of chemoradiotherapy in HPV16-positive cancers. Study as a whole: Candidate HPV-specific T-cell clones and common TCR motifs came from functional assays in a couple of HPV16-positive patients. Notes on the study in general: Functional assays defining HPV-specific T cells used only a couple of HPV16-positive patients.

The V end lost 5 bases, the J end lost 3 bases, and 10 bases lay between the germline ends. The CDR3 totals 13 residues. Germline lookup yields CDR1 KGHSH and CDR2 LQKENI. Worth noting for this clone: The antigen is unknown.

Repertoires were sampled repeatedly during chemoradiotherapy. Only in-frame clones appear in the TCRdb table, and some are missing; sequencing was by immunoSEQ multiplex PCR. The table records about 30,000 clones, around four fifths of them present only once. The sequence was collected from a human donor with HPV-associated anogenital cancer. The J gene is TRBJ1-2, the V gene TRBV18; a possible D gene is TRBD1 (5 bases). Here the sequenced sample was blood, taken from a patient who underwent chemoradiotherapy. The CDR3 DNA follows: TGTGCCAGCTCAGTTTTCAGGGACTATGGCTACACCTTC. The encoded protein is CASSVFRDYGYTF. Filled out from reference TRBV18 and TRBJ1-2, the complete variable domain reads NAGVMQNPRHLVRRRGQEARLRCSPMKGHSHVYWYRQLPEEGLKFMVYLQKENIIDESGMPKERFSAEFPKEGPSILRIQQVVRGDSAAYFCASSVFRDYGYTFGSGTRLTVV.